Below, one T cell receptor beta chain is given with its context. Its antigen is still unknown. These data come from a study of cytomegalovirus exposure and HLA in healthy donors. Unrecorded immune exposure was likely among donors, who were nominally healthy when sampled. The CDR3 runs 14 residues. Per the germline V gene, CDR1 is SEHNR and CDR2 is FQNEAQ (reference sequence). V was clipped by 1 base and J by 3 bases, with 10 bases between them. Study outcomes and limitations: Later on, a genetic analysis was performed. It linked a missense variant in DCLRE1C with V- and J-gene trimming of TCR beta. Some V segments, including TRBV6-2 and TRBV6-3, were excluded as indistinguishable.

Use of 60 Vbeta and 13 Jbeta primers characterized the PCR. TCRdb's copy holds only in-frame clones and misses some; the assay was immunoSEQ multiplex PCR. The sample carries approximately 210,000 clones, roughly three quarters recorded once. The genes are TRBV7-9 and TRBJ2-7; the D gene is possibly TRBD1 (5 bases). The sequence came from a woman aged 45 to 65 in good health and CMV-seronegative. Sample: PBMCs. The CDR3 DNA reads TGTGCCAGCAGCTTAGTAAGACAGAGCTACGAGCAGTACTTC. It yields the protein CASSLVRQSYEQYF.